The table lists the clone carrying this TCR beta chain with a few counts. Antigen: not known. The germline V gene has CDR1 ENHRY and CDR2 SYGVKD. With 4 bases removed from V and 1 base from J, the gap between germline ends came to 11 bases. The CDR3 is 16 amino acids. This sample stems from a study of breast tumors, draining lymph nodes, adjacent tissues. Axillary draining lymph nodes of breast cancer patients supplied the node samples. Study results and caveats: The lymph node origin of tumor T cells was framed as consistent with a hypothesis, not demonstrated. Compared with basal-like, luminal-like tumors shared significantly more repertoire with nontumor tissue.

Using its own MiXCR run on the multiplex PCR reads, TCRdb lists one record per CDR3 protein. Of approximately 100,000 distinct CDR3 sequences in the sample, 21% were seen once. What was sequenced was axillary lymph node tissue. The chain is built from TRBV10-3 and TRBJ2-6; D is unresolved. The receptor was derived from a female donor with breast cancer. Some clones in this sample may be carry-over from other donors' samples. CDR3 nucleotides: TGTGCCATCAGTGTGAGTCTAAAATCTGGGGCCAACGTCCTGACTTTC. Residues: CAISVSLKSGANVLTF.